Listed below are T cell receptor beta chains from one sample, sequenced in a study of T-cell reconstitution after alpha-beta-depleted transplantation in children. A single record per CDR3 protein comes from TCRdb applying MiXCR to the PCR reads. The table shows over 85,000 distinct CDR3 sequences, with under 13% occurring only once. The sample in question was PBMCs from the stem cell graft donor, obtained from the stem cell graft. All receptors derive from a human donor who donated a stem cell graft to a child with acute lymphoblastic leukemia. The CDR3 runs from the conserved cysteine through the conserved F or W. Fields, in order: clone size, J gene, CDR3 length, V gene, D gene, CDR3 DNA, CDR3 protein. A D gene is named only where the DNA matches it firmly. Only some rows state a clone size, as once, few, many or a class for expanded clones.

NA,TRBJ2-7,14,TRBV7-2,TRBD2,TGTGCCAGCACCGGCCAGCGGGACTCCTACGACCAGTACTTC,CASTGQRDSYDQYF
NA,TRBJ2-1,15,TRBV5-6,NA,TGTGCCAGCAGCTGGGAGGGGGCGCCTAAGGATGAGCAGTTCTTC,CASSWEGAPKDEQFF
many,TRBJ2-7,14,TRBV7-9,NA,TGTGCCAGCAGCCCTCCGGGGACCGCCTACGAGCAGTACTTC,CASSPPGTAYEQYF
many,TRBJ2-7,14,TRBV6-1,TRBD2,TGTGCCAGCAGTAGGGACTACCAAAGATACGAGCAGTACTTC,CASSRDYQRYEQYF
few,TRBJ2-3,17,TRBV5-1,TRBD2,TGCGCCAGCAGCTTGGTAGCGGGAGTCGCTAGCACAGATACGCAGTATTTT,CASSLVAGVASTDTQYF
many,TRBJ1-3,15,TRBV12-3/TRBV12-4,NA,TGTGCCACCCGAACTTCACATTACTCTGGAAACACCATATATTTT,CATRTSHYSGNTIYF
many,TRBJ1-1,15,TRBV27,NA,TGTGCCAGCAGCTCTCCCTGGAATAGGGACACTGAAGCTTTCTTT,CASSSPWNRDTEAFF
NA,TRBJ1-2,12,TRBV25-1,NA,TGTGCCAGCACCCAAGAAGGCTATGGCTACACCTTC,CASTQEGYGYTF
NA,TRBJ2-1,11,TRBV30,NA,TGTGCCGGGGGACGAAGCGGTGAGCAGTTCTTC,CAGGRSGEQFF
many,TRBJ2-6,16,TRBV29-1,NA,TGCAGCGTGCCAGAGGCAGCCACATCTGGGGCCAACGTCCTGACTTTC,CSVPEAATSGANVLTF
many,TRBJ1-5,15,TRBV19,TRBD1,TGTGCCAGTACCAAGACAGGGAGTTCCAATCAGCCCCAGCATTTT,CASTKTGSSNQPQHF
many,TRBJ1-1,16,TRBV6-5,NA,TGTGCCAGCAGTTACTCACGGCGGGGGGAGGGCGCTGAAGCTTTCTTT,CASSYSRRGEGAEAFF
many,TRBJ1-5,15,TRBV12-3/TRBV12-4,NA,TGTGCCAGCAGTTTAGCGGGAGGGGGCAATCAGCCCCAGCATTTT,CASSLAGGGNQPQHF
many,TRBJ1-1,13,TRBV5-1,NA,TGCGCCAGCAGCCCACTCGCGAACACTGAAGCTTTCTTT,CASSPLANTEAFF
many,TRBJ1-5,17,TRBV6-5,NA,TGTGCCAGCAGCTTAGGTTGGGAGGACGTCGGCAATCAGCCCCAGCATTTT,CASSLGWEDVGNQPQHF
many,TRBJ2-3,18,TRBV7-2,NA,TGTGCCAGCAGCTCCGAAGATATACGCCTATTCAGCACAGATACGCAGTATTTT,CASSSEDIRLFSTDTQYF
many,TRBJ2-5,11,TRBV6-1,NA,TGTGCCAGCAGGATGGGAGAGACCCAGTACTTC,CASRMGETQYF
many,TRBJ2-1,13,TRBV4-2,TRBD2,TGTGCCAGCAGAGGAACTAGCGGGAGCTCCCCTTTCTTC,CASRGTSGSSPFF
many,TRBJ2-4,15,TRBV6-1,TRBD1,TGTGCCAGCAGGCGGGACAGGGGGGCCAAAAACATTCAGTACTTC,CASRRDRGAKNIQYF
many,TRBJ1-5,14,TRBV19,NA,TGTGCCAGTACCGCGACAGGTTCCAATCAGCCCCAGCATTTT,CASTATGSNQPQHF
many,TRBJ1-1,13,TRBV19,NA,TGTGCCAGTAGTATAACGGGGGTCACTGAAGCTTTCTTT,CASSITGVTEAFF
many,TRBJ2-7,15,TRBV7-6,NA,TGTGCCAGCAGCTCCGGGATCGATCACGGCTACGAGCAGTACTTC,CASSSGIDHGYEQYF
many,TRBJ2-5,14,TRBV25-1,TRBD2,TGTGCCAGCAAGGGCGGGAGTAAGCAAGAGACCCAGTACTTC,CASKGGSKQETQYF
many,TRBJ2-5,15,TRBV7-2,NA,TGTGCCAGCAGCTTAGGAAGGGCTTACCAAGAGACCCAGTACTTC,CASSLGRAYQETQYF
many,TRBJ2-3,17,TRBV7-2,TRBD2,TGTGCCAGCAGCTCGGGACTAGCGGGGTCCACGGGGGATACGCAGTATTTT,CASSSGLAGSTGDTQYF
NA,TRBJ2-5,14,TRBV11-2,NA,TGTGCCAGCAGCTTAGGGAGGCGACAAGAGACCCAGTACTTC,CASSLGRRQETQYF
many,TRBJ2-2,16,TRBV7-9,NA,TGTGCCAGCAGCTTAAGTCGGGACGGGACCACCGGGGAGCTGTTTTTT,CASSLSRDGTTGELFF
many,TRBJ2-5,15,TRBV10-3,TRBD2,TGTGCCATCAGTGAGCCGGGACTGGGAGGGGAGACCCAGTACTTC,CAISEPGLGGETQYF
NA,TRBJ1-2,12,TRBV5-4,NA,TGTGCCTCCCGCGCAGGGAACTATGGCTACACCTTC,CASRAGNYGYTF
many,TRBJ1-1,13,TRBV7-2,NA,TGTGCCAGCAGCCGCAACGGGGGCACTGAAGCTTTCTTT,CASSRNGGTEAFF
NA,TRBJ2-6,19,TRBV14,NA,TGTGCCAGCAGCCAACGGGTTGGGGGGAGAGGCTCTGGGGCCAACGTCCTGACTTTC,CASSQRVGGRGSGANVLTF